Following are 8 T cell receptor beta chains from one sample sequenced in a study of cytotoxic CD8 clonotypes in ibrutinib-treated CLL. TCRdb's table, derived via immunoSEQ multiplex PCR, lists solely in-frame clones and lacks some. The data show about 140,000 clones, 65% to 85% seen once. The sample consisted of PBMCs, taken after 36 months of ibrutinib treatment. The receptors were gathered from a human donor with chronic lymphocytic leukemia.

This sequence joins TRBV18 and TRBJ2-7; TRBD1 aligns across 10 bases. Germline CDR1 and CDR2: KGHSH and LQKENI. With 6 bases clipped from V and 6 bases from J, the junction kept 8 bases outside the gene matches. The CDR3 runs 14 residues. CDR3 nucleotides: TGTGCCAGCTCGACCGGGACAGGGGCGCTCGAGCAGTACTTC. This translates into CASSTGTGALEQYF.

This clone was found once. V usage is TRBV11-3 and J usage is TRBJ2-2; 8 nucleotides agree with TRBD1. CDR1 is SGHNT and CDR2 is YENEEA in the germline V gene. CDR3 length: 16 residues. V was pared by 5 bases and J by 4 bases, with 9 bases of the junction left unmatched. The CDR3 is CASSPRTGFVTGELFF. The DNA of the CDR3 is TGTGCCAGCAGCCCTCGGACAGGGTTTGTCACCGGGGAGCTGTTTTTT.

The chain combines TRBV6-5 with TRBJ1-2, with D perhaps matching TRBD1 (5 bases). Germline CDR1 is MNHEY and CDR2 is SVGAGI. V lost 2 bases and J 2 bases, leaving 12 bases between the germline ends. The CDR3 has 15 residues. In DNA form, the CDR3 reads TGTGCCAGCAGTTACGCCCCCGGGGGAAACTATGGCTACACCTTC. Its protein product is CASSYAPGGNYGYTF.

CDR3 loop: CASSQATPGTSGVNEQFF. The CDR3 nucleotides are TGCGCCAGCAGCCAAGCGACACCCGGGACTAGCGGGGTGAATGAGCAGTTCTTC. The V gene is TRBV4-1, the J gene TRBJ2-1; 13 bases agree with TRBD2. J lost 7 bases, V lost 1 base, and 10 bases had no gene match. The CDR3 contains 18 residues. Germline CDR1 is MGHRA and CDR2 is YSYEKL.

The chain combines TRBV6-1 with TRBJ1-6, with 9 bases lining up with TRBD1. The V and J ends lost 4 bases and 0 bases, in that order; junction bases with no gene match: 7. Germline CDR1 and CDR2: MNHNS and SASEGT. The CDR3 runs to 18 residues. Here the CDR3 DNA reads TGTGCCAGCAGTGCCCGAGGACAGGGGAGCTCCTATAATTCACCCCTCCACTTT. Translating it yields CASSARGQGSSYNSPLHF.

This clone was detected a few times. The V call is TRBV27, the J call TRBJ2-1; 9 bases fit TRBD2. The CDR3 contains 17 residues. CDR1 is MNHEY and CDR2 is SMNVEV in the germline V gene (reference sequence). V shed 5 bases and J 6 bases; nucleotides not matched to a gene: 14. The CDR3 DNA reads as TGTGCCAGCAGTCTGCGTAGAGCGGGAGGTATTCCCAATGAGCAGTTCTTC. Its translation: CASSLRRAGGIPNEQFF.

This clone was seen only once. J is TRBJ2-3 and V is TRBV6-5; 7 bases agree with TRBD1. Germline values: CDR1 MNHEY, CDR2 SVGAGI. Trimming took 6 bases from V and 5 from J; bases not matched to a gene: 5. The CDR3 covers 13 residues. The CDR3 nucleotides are TGTGCCAGCAGAATCGGGACAGAAGATACGCAGTATTTT. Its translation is CASRIGTEDTQYF.

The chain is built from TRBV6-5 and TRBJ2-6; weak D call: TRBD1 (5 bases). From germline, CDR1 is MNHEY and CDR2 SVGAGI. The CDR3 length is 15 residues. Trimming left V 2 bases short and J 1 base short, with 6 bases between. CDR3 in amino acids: CASSYDSSGANVLTF. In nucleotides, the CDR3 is TGTGCCAGCAGTTACGACAGTTCTGGGGCCAACGTCCTGACTTTC.